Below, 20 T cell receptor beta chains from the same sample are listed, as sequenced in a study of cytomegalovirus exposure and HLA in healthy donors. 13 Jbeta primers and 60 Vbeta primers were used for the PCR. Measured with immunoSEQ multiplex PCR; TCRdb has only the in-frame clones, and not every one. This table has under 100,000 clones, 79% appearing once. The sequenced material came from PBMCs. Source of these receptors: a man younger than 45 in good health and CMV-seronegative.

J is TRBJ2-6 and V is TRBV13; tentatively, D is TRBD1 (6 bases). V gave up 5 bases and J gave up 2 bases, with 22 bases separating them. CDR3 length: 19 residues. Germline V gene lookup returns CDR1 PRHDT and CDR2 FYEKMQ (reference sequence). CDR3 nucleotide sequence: TGTGCCAGCAGCCCCCTCCGGGACACCCAAGCTCCTGGGGCCAACGTCCTGACTTTC. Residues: CASSPLRDTQAPGANVLTF.

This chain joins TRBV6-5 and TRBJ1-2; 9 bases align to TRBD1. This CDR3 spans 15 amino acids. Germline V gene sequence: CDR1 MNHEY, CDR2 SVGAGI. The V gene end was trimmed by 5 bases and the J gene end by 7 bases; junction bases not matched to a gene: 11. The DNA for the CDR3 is TGTGCCAGCAGTAACTTCGGACAGGGGAAGGCTGGCTACACCTTC. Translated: CASSNFGQGKAGYTF.

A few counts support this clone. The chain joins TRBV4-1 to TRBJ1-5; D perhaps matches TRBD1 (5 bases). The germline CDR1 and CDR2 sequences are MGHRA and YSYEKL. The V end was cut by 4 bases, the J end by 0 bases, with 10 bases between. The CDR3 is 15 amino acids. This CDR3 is CASSRRQYSNQPQHF. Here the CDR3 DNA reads TGCGCCAGCAGCCGACGACAGTATAGCAATCAGCCCCAGCATTTT.

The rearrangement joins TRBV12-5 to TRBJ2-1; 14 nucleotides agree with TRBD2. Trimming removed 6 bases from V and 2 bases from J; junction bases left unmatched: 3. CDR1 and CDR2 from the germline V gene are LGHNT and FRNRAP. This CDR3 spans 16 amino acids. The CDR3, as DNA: TGTGCTAGTGGGTGGACTAGCGGGAGGACCTACAATGAGCAGTTCTTC. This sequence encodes CASGWTSGRTYNEQFF.

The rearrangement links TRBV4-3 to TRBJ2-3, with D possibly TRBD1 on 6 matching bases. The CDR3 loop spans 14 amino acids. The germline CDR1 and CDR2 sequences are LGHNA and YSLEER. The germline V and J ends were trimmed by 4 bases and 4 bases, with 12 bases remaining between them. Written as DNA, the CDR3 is TGCGCCAGCAGCCGGAGCAGGGGCGCAGATACGCAGTATTTT. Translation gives CASSRSRGADTQYF.

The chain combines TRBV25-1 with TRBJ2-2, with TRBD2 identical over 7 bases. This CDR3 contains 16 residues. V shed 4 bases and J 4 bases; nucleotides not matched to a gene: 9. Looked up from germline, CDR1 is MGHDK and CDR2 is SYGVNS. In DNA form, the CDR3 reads TGTGCCAGCAGTGGGGGGGGAAGGAGGATCACCGGGGAGCTGTTTTTT. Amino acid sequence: CASSGGGRRITGELFF.

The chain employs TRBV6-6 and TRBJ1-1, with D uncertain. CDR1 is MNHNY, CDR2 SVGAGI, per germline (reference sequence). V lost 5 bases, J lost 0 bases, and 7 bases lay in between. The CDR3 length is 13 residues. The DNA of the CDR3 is TGTGCCAGCAGTCTCCGGGTGAACACTGAAGCTTTCTTT. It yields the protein CASSLRVNTEAFF.

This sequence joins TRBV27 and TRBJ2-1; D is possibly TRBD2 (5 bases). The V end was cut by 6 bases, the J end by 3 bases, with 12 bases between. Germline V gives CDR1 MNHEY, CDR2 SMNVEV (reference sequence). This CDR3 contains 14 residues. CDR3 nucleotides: TGTGCCAGCAGCTTAGGGAGTAACTACAATGAGCAGTTCTTC. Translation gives CASSLGSNYNEQFF.

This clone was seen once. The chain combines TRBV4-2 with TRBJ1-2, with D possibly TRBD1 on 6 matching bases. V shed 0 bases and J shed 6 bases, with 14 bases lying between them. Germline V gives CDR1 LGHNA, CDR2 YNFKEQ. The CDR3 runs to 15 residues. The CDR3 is CASSQDGTYSNGYTF. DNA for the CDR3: TGTGCCAGCAGCCAAGATGGGACATACAGTAATGGCTACACCTTC.

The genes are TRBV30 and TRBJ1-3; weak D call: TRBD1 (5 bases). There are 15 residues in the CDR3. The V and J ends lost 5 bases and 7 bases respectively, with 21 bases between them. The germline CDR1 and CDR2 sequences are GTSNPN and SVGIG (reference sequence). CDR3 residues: CAWDSGGLLGNTIYF. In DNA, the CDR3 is TGTGCCTGGGATTCCGGGGGACTCCTAGGCAACACCATATATTTT.

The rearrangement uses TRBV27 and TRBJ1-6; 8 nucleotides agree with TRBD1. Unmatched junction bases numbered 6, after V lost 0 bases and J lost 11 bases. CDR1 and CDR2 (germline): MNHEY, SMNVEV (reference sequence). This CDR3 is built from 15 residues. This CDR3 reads CASSLSGTGRTPLHF. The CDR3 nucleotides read TGTGCCAGCAGTTTATCCGGGACAGGTCGTACACCCCTCCACTTT.

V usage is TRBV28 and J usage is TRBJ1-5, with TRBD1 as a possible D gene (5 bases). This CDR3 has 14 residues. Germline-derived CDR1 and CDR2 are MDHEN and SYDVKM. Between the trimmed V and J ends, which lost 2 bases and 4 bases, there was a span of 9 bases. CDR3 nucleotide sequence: TGTGCCAGCAGTTTAGGCAGGGTGAATCAGCCCCAGCATTTT. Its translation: CASSLGRVNQPQHF.

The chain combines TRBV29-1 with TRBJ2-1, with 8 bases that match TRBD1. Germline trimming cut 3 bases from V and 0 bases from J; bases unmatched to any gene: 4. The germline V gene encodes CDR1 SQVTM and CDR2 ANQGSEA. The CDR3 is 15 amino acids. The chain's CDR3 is CSVEGGQVSYNEQFF. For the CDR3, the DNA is TGCAGCGTTGAGGGGGGACAGGTCTCCTACAATGAGCAGTTCTTC.

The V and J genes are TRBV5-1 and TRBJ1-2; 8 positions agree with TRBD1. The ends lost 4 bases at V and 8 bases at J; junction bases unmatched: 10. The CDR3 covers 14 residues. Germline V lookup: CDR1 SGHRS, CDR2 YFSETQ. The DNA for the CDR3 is TGCGCCAGCAGCCCTTTGGACAGGGTGGGAGGCTACACCTTC. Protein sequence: CASSPLDRVGGYTF. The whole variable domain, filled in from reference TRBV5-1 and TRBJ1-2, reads KAGVTQTPRYLIKTRGQQVTLSCSPISGHRSVSWYQQTPGQGLQFLFEYFSETQRNKGNFPGRFSGRQFSNSRSEMNVSTLELGDSALYLCASSPLDRVGGYTFGSGTRLTVV.

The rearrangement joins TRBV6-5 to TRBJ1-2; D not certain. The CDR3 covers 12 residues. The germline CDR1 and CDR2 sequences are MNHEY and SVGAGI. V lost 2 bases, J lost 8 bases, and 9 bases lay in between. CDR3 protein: CASSYHGGGYTF. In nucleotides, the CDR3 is TGTGCCAGCAGTTACCATGGAGGGGGCTACACCTTC.

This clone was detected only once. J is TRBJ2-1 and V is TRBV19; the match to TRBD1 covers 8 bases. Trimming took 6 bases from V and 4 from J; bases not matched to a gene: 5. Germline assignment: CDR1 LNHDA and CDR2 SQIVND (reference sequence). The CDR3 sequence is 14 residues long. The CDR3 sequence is CASRPTGGYNEQFF. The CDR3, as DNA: TGTGCCAGTAGGCCCACAGGGGGTTACAATGAGCAGTTCTTC.

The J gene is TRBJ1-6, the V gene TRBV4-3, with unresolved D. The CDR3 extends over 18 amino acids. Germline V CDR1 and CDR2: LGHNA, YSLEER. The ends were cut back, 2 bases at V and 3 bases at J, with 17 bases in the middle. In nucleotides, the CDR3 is TGCGCCAGCAGCCAAAATTGGCGGGCAGAGGTCTATAATTCACCCCTCCACTTT. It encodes CASSQNWRAEVYNSPLHF.

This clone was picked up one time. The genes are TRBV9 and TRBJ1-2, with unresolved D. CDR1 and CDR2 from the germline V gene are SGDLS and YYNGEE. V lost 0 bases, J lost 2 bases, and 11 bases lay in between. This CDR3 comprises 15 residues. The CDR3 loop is CASSVAGSSNYGYTF. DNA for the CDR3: TGTGCCAGCAGCGTAGCGGGGAGCTCCAACTATGGCTACACCTTC.

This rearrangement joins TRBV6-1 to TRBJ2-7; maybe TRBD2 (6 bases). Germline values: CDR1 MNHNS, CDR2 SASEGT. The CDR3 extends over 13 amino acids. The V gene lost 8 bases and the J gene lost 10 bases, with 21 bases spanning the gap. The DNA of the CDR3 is TGTGCCAGCTCTATACGCGGGACGGCGGAACAGTACTTC. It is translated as CASSIRGTAEQYF.

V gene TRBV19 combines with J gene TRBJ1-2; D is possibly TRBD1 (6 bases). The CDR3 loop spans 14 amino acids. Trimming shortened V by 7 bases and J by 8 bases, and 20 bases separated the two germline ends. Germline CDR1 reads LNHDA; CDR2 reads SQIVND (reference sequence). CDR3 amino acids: CASKETGRVMGYTF. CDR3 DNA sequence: TGTGCCAGTAAGGAAACAGGGAGAGTGATGGGCTACACCTTC.